The rows below give T cell receptor beta chains drawn from one sample of a study of vaccination and CD4 T cells after COVID-19. TCRdb processed the PCR reads anew with MiXCR; each CDR3 protein has one entry. The top ten hold about 14% of the sample, which has tens of thousands of distinct CDR3 sequences, around 45% seen once. These receptors lack a known antigen. Sequencing was performed on CD4+ T cells from blood, cultured in vitro. These receptors were taken from a human donor who had recovered from COVID-19. Both conserved end residues are part of each CDR3. Size tells how often a clone was seen (once, few, many) or the class of an expanded clone, and some rows leave it out.

cdr3_length | j_call | clone_size | v_call | cdr3_aa
12 | TRBJ1-2 | - | TRBV2 | CASSGIRGGYTF
13 | TRBJ1-2 | - | TRBV6-1 | CASSPQETYGYTF
15 | TRBJ2-7 | few | TRBV4-3 | CASSQEEGRGGEQYF
15 | TRBJ2-3 | - | TRBV10-3 | CAIRGNSGYTDTQYF
12 | TRBJ2-5 | - | TRBV7-2 | CASSVNQETQYF
17 | TRBJ2-6 | - | TRBV7-9 | CASTSSRGFDGANALTF
14 | TRBJ2-5 | - | TRBV20-1 | CSTTGGRWAETQYF
13 | TRBJ1-1 | - | TRBV11-3 | CASSLQLNAVAFF
15 | TRBJ1-1 | - | TRBV20-1 | CSAGYRGGANTEAFF
16 | TRBJ2-2 | - | TRBV27 | CASSSTRAPNTGELFF
17 | TRBJ1-5 | few | TRBV19 | CASRAGTHLSSNQPQHF
21 | TRBJ2-7 | - | TRBV7-6 | CASSLNPPGLAGGRSSYEQYF
11 | TRBJ1-2 | once | TRBV20-1 | CSAGSFYGYTF
16 | TRBJ2-2 | - | TRBV25-1 | CASSATSGDYAGELFF
13 | TRBJ2-5 | - | TRBV24-1 | CATQGQGGETQYF
14 | TRBJ2-5 | few | TRBV24-1 | CATSDASKQETQYF
14 | TRBJ2-7 | - | TRBV12-3/TRBV12-4 | CASSLSYQAGEQYF
13 | TRBJ1-1 | - | TRBV7-2 | CASSAGGNTEAFF
16 | TRBJ2-1 | - | TRBV20-1 | CSAPVSGGNSYNEQFF
14 | TRBJ2-2 | - | TRBV7-2 | CASSLAFARGELFF
14 | TRBJ2-2 | - | TRBV2 | CASLAGVNTGELFF
16 | TRBJ1-2 | few | TRBV4-1 | CASSQPLGRPNYGYTF
15 | TRBJ1-1 | - | TRBV20-1 | CSAPPGTGGWGEAFF
13 | TRBJ2-4 | - | TRBV28 | CASLDLTKNIQYF
14 | TRBJ1-2 | few | TRBV27 | CASSEYGGDHGYTF
14 | TRBJ1-6 | - | TRBV28 | CASRFRDSHSPLHF
14 | TRBJ2-1 | - | TRBV2 | CASSEQTLYNEQFF
13 | TRBJ1-3 | few | TRBV2 | CASIRDRGDTIYF
13 | TRBJ2-7 | - | TRBV12-3/TRBV12-4 | CASSLSGGREQYF
13 | TRBJ2-1 | - | TRBV5-1 | CASSIDAGNEQFF
16 | TRBJ2-3 | - | TRBV7-9 | CASSLESTSGGYTQYF
17 | TRBJ2-3 | few | TRBV6-1 | CASRTPGGGGASDTQYF
14 | TRBJ2-3 | few | TRBV10-1 | CASSESGTGDTQYF
17 | TRBJ1-2 | - | TRBV11-2 | CASSLQSPGGGFYGYTF
16 | TRBJ2-3 | - | TRBV5-1 | CASSSERTDSTDTQYF
13 | TRBJ2-3 | - | TRBV2 | CASRGLVTDTQYF
12 | TRBJ2-1 | few | TRBV7-9 | CASSPDWIEQFF
13 | TRBJ2-3 | few | TRBV19 | CASSTGTPETQYF
16 | TRBJ2-1 | - | TRBV12-3/TRBV12-4 | CASRPGTGGAYNEQFF
14 | TRBJ2-3 | - | TRBV10-3 | CAIRTGQVTDTQYF
14 | TRBJ1-1 | - | TRBV5-1 | CASSSRGGSTEAFF
16 | TRBJ2-1 | - | TRBV5-4 | CASSMGQGQKYNEQFF
15 | TRBJ2-5 | - | TRBV7-3 | CASSLSPGQERSQYF
14 | TRBJ1-2 | - | TRBV5-1 | CASSPDRGPYGYTF